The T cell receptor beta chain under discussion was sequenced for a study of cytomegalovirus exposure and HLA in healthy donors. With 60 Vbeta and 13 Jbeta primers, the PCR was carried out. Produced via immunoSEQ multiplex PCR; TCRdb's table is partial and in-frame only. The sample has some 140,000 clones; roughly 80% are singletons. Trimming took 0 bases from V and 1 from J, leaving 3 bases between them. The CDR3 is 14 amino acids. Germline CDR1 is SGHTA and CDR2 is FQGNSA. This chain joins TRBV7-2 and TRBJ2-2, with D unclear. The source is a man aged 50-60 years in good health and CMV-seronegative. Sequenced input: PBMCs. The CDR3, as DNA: TGTGCCAGCAGCTTAGCTCAGAACACCGGGGAGCTGTTTTTT. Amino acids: CASSLAQNTGELFF.